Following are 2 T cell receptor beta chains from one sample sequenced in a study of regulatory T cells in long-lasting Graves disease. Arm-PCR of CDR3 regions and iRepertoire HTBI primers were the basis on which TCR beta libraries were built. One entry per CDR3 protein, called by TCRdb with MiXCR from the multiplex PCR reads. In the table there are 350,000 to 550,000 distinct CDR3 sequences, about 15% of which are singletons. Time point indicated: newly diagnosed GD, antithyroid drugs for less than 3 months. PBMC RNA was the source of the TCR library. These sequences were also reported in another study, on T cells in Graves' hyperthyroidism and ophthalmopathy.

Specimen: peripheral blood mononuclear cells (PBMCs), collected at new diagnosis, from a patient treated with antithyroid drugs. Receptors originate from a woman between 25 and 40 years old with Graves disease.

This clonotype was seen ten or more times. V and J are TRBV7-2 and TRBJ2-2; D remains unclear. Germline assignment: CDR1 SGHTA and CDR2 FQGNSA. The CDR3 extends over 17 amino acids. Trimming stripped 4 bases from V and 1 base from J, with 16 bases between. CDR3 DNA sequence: TGTGCCAGCAGCTCACCGACCGGCCGGAGGAACACCGGGGAGCTGTTTTTT. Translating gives CASSSPTGRRNTGELFF.

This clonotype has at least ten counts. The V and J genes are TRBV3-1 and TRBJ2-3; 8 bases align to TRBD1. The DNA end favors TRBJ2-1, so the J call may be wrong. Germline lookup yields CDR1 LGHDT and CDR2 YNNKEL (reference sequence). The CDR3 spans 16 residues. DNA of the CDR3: TGTGCCAGCAGCCAAGATCCCCAGGGGGCGAGGAATGAGCAGTTCTTC. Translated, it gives CASSQDPQGARNEQFF.